One and the same sample provided the 26 T cell receptor beta chains below, sequenced in a study of blood T cell repertoires in COVID-19. Generated by immunoSEQ multiplex PCR, the TCRdb table keeps only in-frame clones and is missing some. The data hold about 34,000 clones, with more than 90% observed a single time. The sample was peripheral blood. The receptor set was obtained from a man aged 55 to 70 with active or convalescent COVID-19.

The rearrangement links TRBV2 to TRBJ2-7; weak D call: TRBD2 (7 bases). CDR1 SNHLY and CDR2 FYNNEI come from the germline V gene. The CDR3 spans 13 residues. Trimming pared 7 bases from V and 4 bases from J, leaving 14 bases between. Written as DNA, the CDR3 is TGTGCCAGCAAGAGGGAGGGGGTGTACGAGCAGTACTTC. Protein: CASKREGVYEQYF.

This chain connects TRBV9 to TRBJ1-4; 10 positions agree with TRBD1. Germline loops: CDR1 SGDLS, CDR2 YYNGEE. This CDR3 is built from 16 residues. The ends lost 2 bases at V and 3 bases at J; junction bases unmatched: 4. DNA of the CDR3: TGTGCCAGCAGCGTGGGACAGGGGTTAGCTAATGAAAAACTGTTTTTT. Translated: CASSVGQGLANEKLFF.

This clone was observed once. The chain combines TRBV7-2 with TRBJ1-5, with unresolved D. CDR3 length equals 13 residues. CDR1 is SGHTA, CDR2 FQGNSA, per germline. Trimming took off 2 bases at V and 7 bases at J, with 9 bases between the two ends. The CDR3 protein is CASSLSKSQPQHF. CDR3 coding DNA: TGTGCCAGCAGCTTAAGTAAGAGCCAGCCCCAGCATTTT.

This clone came up once. This sequence joins TRBV3-1 (or the pseudogene TRBV3-2) and TRBJ2-7; D possibly corresponds to TRBD2 (6 bases). V was cut by 8 bases and J by 3 bases, with 20 bases left in between. CDR3 length: 15 amino acids. From germline, CDR1 is LGHDT and CDR2 YNNKEL (reference sequence). CDR3: CASRGGGSGVYEQYF. The CDR3 bases are TGTGCCAGCCGGGGTGGTGGTAGCGGAGTCTACGAGCAGTACTTC.

The rearrangement links TRBV5-1 to TRBJ2-3; a weak D match, TRBD2 (6 bases). CDR3 length: 20 residues. From germline, CDR1 is SGHRS and CDR2 YFSETQ. The V gene lost 0 bases and the J gene lost 0 bases, with 23 bases spanning the gap. CDR3 region: CASSLVRTRARGSSTDTQYF. In DNA, the CDR3 is TGCGCCAGCAGCTTGGTCCGGACCCGGGCGCGGGGTTCTAGCACAGATACGCAGTATTTT.

The V call is TRBV5-5, the J call TRBJ2-2, with D possibly TRBD1 on 6 matching bases. Germline CDR1 and CDR2: SGHKS and YYEKEE (reference sequence). With 2 bases removed from V and 4 bases from J, the gap between germline ends came to 9 bases. The CDR3 length is 14 residues. The CDR3 sequence is CASSLWGPTGELFF. CDR3 nucleotide sequence: TGTGCCAGCAGCTTATGGGGGCCCACCGGGGAGCTGTTTTTT.

This chain connects TRBV5-1 to TRBJ1-2; maybe TRBD1 (5 bases). Germline V lookup: CDR1 SGHRS, CDR2 YFSETQ. The CDR3 extends over 13 amino acids. Trimming left V 3 bases short and J 6 bases short, with 12 bases between. The chain's CDR3 is CASSSLGLNGYTF. The CDR3, as DNA: TGCGCCAGCAGCTCTTTGGGACTGAATGGCTACACCTTC.

The chain uses TRBV5-1 and TRBJ2-7; 10 bases are a match to TRBD2. Trimming cost V 4 bases and J 6 bases; bases outside gene matches: 13. The CDR3 totals 16 residues. Per the germline V gene, CDR1 is SGHRS and CDR2 is YFSETQ. The chain's CDR3 is CASSASGGASRGEQYF. DNA for the CDR3: TGCGCCAGCAGCGCCAGCGGGGGGGCCTCACGGGGCGAGCAGTACTTC.

This rearrangement joins TRBV5-1 to TRBJ2-1; 7 positions match TRBD1. This CDR3 has 17 amino acids. The J segment lost 0 bases and the V segment lost 4 bases, leaving 10 bases of the junction unmatched. The germline CDR1 and CDR2 sequences are SGHRS and YFSETQ. CDR3 sequence: CASSATGSQSSYNEQFF. In DNA, the CDR3 is TGCGCCAGCAGCGCGACAGGGTCCCAAAGCTCCTACAATGAGCAGTTCTTC.

This rearrangement joins TRBV5-1 to TRBJ2-2; 8 bases match TRBD1. This CDR3 has 16 amino acids. The germline CDR1 and CDR2 sequences are SGHRS and YFSETQ. V shed 6 bases and J 1 base; nucleotides not matched to a gene: 8. CDR3 DNA: TGCGCCAGCACCGTTAATACAGGGGGGAACACCGGGGAGCTGTTTTTT. The encoded protein is CASTVNTGGNTGELFF.

This rearrangement joins TRBV11-2 to TRBJ1-3; D ambiguous. This CDR3 has 14 residues. Between the trimmed V and J ends, which lost 5 bases and 0 bases, there was a span of 8 bases. Germline V gene lookup returns CDR1 SGHAT and CDR2 FQNNGV. In DNA, the CDR3 is TGTGCCAGCAGCACCCGGTACTCTGGAAACACCATATATTTT. It encodes CASSTRYSGNTIYF.

V and J are TRBV4-3 and TRBJ2-2; TRBD2 aligns across 7 bases. The V gene's germline CDR1 is LGHNA and CDR2 YSLEER. The CDR3 has 18 amino acids. The V and J ends lost 1 base and 3 bases, in that order; junction bases with no gene match: 11. CDR3 DNA: TGCGCCAGCAGCCAAGGAAAGGACGGGGGGAGGGACACCGGGGAGCTGTTTTTT. This codes for CASSQGKDGGRDTGELFF.

The chain joins TRBV9 to TRBJ1-1, with 8 bases identical to TRBD1. Germline loops: CDR1 SGDLS, CDR2 YYNGEE. The CDR3 sequence is 16 residues long. The ends lost 5 bases at V and 5 bases at J; junction bases unmatched: 14. The CDR3 loop is CASSRYRDRRQTEAFF. DNA of the CDR3: TGTGCCAGCAGTCGATACCGGGACAGGCGCCAAACTGAAGCTTTCTTT. The complete variable domain, with remaining parts taken from reference TRBV9 and TRBJ1-1, reads DSGVTQTPKHLITATGQRVTLRCSPRSGDLSVYWYQQSLDQGLQFLIQYYNGEERAKGNILERFSAQQFPDLHSELNLSSLELGDSALYFCASSRYRDRRQTEAFFGQGTRLTVV.

The rearrangement joins TRBV6-6 to TRBJ2-2; 7 bases line up with TRBD2. The V gene's germline CDR1 is MNHNY and CDR2 SVGAGI (reference sequence). This CDR3 has 15 residues. Trimming removed 1 base from V and 5 bases from J; junction bases left unmatched: 4. Here the CDR3 DNA reads TGTGCCAGCAGTTACTTCGGGGGAGGGACCGGGGAGCTGTTTTTT. The encoded protein is CASSYFGGGTGELFF.

Only a few counts were recorded for this clone. The chain joins TRBV6-6 to TRBJ1-5, with D perhaps TRBD1 (6 bases). Trimming shortened V by 5 bases and J by 5 bases, and 16 bases separated the two germline ends. CDR3 length: 15 amino acids. Germline values: CDR1 MNHNY, CDR2 SVGAGI (reference sequence). The CDR3 bases are TGTGCCAGCAGTGCCTCACAGGGCCCGGATCAGCCCCAGCATTTT. As protein: CASSASQGPDQPQHF.

The chain uses TRBV2 and TRBJ1-5; 9 bases are shared with TRBD1. Trimming removed 4 bases from V and 9 bases from J; junction bases left unmatched: 4. This CDR3 spans 13 amino acids. Per the germline V gene, CDR1 is SNHLY and CDR2 is FYNNEI. CDR3 region: CASSGGTGWPQHF. CDR3 coding DNA: TGTGCCAGCAGTGGGGGGACAGGGTGGCCCCAGCATTTT.

The rearrangement uses TRBV28 and TRBJ1-2; D is unclear. Germline loops: CDR1 MDHEN, CDR2 SYDVKM. V was clipped by 3 bases and J by 3 bases, with 5 bases between them. CDR3 length equals 12 residues. This chain's CDR3 is CASSLRDYGYTF. CDR3 nucleotides: TGTGCCAGCAGTTTGAGGGACTATGGCTACACCTTC.

This sequence joins TRBV7-2 and TRBJ2-6, with TRBD1 as a possible D gene (6 bases). The length of the CDR3 is 18 residues. In germline, CDR1 is SGHTA, CDR2 FQGNSA. Trimming cost V 2 bases and J 0 bases, with 14 bases left between them. The CDR3 DNA reads TGTGCCAGCAGCTTAAAGGGACAAGGCTCCTCTGGGGCCAACGTCCTGACTTTC. As protein: CASSLKGQGSSGANVLTF.

This chain links TRBV6-4 with TRBJ1-1, with 12 bases that match TRBD1. The CDR3 totals 16 residues. The germline gives CDR1 MRHNA, CDR2 SNTAGT. The J segment lost 3 bases and the V segment lost 6 bases, leaving 8 bases of the junction unmatched. Here the CDR3 reads CASRPRDRGRDTEAFF. The CDR3, as DNA: TGTGCCAGCAGGCCCCGGGACAGGGGGCGGGACACTGAAGCTTTCTTT.

The V and J genes are TRBV11-3 and TRBJ2-2; 8 nucleotides match TRBD1. Germline CDR1 and CDR2: SGHNT and YENEEA. Trimming took 8 bases from V and 0 from J; bases not matched to a gene: 2. The length of the CDR3 is 14 residues. The CDR3 is CASQGQANTGELFF. The DNA for the CDR3 is TGTGCCAGCCAGGGACAGGCGAACACCGGGGAGCTGTTTTTT.

The J gene is TRBJ1-6, the V gene TRBV7-6; D gene uncertain. The germline gives CDR1 SGHVS, CDR2 FNYEAQ. The CDR3 is made up of 14 amino acids. V shed 4 bases and J shed 4 bases, with 8 bases lying between them. CDR3 region: CASSSIPYNSPLHF. For the CDR3, the DNA is TGTGCCAGCAGCTCTATCCCTTATAATTCACCCCTCCACTTT.

This chain uses TRBV7-2 with TRBJ2-3; D possibly corresponds to TRBD2 (5 bases). The germline V and J ends were trimmed by 3 bases and 3 bases, with 10 bases remaining between them. This CDR3 contains 14 residues. Germline V CDR1 and CDR2: SGHTA, FQGNSA. The CDR3 sequence: CASSFESGTDTQYF. CDR3 nucleotide sequence: TGTGCCAGCAGCTTCGAGTCGGGGACAGATACGCAGTATTTT.

The chain joins TRBV28 to TRBJ1-1; D is unresolved. The CDR3 extends over 16 amino acids. CDR1 and CDR2 (germline): MDHEN, SYDVKM. Trimming removed 1 base from V and 1 base from J, with 13 bases in between. CDR3 region: CASSLLGRASNTEAFF. As DNA, the CDR3 is TGTGCCAGCAGTTTATTAGGGAGGGCATCGAACACTGAAGCTTTCTTT. Variable domain in full (rest from reference TRBV28 and TRBJ1-1): DVKVTQSSRYLVKRTGEKVFLECVQDMDHENMFWYRQDPGLGLRLIYFSYDVKMKEKGDIPEGYSVSREKKERFSLILESASTNQTSMYLCASSLLGRASNTEAFFGQGTRLTVV.

The chain employs TRBV19 and TRBJ2-3, with 7 bases matching TRBD1. V lost 4 bases to trimming and J lost 6 bases; unmatched junction nucleotides: 10. This CDR3 has 15 amino acids. The V gene's germline CDR1 is LNHDA and CDR2 SQIVND (reference sequence). The CDR3 bases are TGTGCCAGTAGTAGAAGGGGGCCTATCACGGATACGCAGTATTTT. Amino acid sequence: CASSRRGPITDTQYF. Full variable domain (outside the CDR3, taken from reference TRBV19 and TRBJ2-3): DGGITQSPKYLFRKEGQNVTLSCEQNLNHDAMYWYRQDPGQGLRLIYYSQIVNDFQKGDIAEGYSVSREKKESFPLTVTSAQKNPTAFYLCASSRRGPITDTQYFGPGTRLTVL.

The gene calls are TRBV18 and TRBJ2-7, with a possible D match to TRBD1 (6 bases). The germline V gene encodes CDR1 KGHSH and CDR2 LQKENI. The CDR3 is 14 residues long. Trimming took off 5 bases at V and 2 bases at J, with 13 bases between the two ends. The CDR3 is CASSFTGRPYEQYF. As DNA, the CDR3 is TGTGCCAGCTCATTTACAGGGCGACCCTACGAGCAGTACTTC.

The chain has TRBV4-3 and TRBJ2-7, with 12 bases matching TRBD2. After removal of 1 base from V and 4 bases from J, the junction contained 5 bases not matched to a gene. The CDR3 runs to 16 residues. Germline loops: CDR1 LGHNA, CDR2 YSLEER. Here the CDR3 DNA reads TGCGCCAGCAGCCAAGGTCTAGCGGGAGGGCCGTACGAGCAGTACTTC. Amino acid sequence: CASSQGLAGGPYEQYF.